A selection of T cell receptor beta chains follows, all from one sample in a study of human T cells and chemical hapten exposure. In TCRdb, the RACE reads were re-called with MiXCR into one record per CDR3 protein. The sample consists of 84,000 or so distinct CDR3 sequences, over 9.5% of them appearing once. The sample consisted of whole blood, taken in connection with sensitization to the hapten diphenylcyclopropenone (DPC). The receptors originated from a man aged 40-49 years with alopecia areata. Some clones in this sample may be carry-over from other donors' samples. CDR3s include the opening cysteine and the closing phenylalanine or tryptophan.

v_call,cdr3_aa
TRBV3-1,CASSPKVSSNQPQHF
TRBV11-2,CASSPGTGRGEKLFF
TRBV12-3/TRBV12-4,CASSLMSTDTQYF
TRBV18,CASSPILTNTEAFF
TRBV12-3/TRBV12-4,CASSLAGGVNQPQHF
TRBV6-2/TRBV6-3,CASSYDTGGPADTQYF
TRBV6-2/TRBV6-3,CASSYSGSGTVLSYEQYF
TRBV5-4,CASSSTGAGLNTEAFF
TRBV29-1,CSFSGGPYNEQFF
TRBV7-2,CASSSLTSTGTPREQFF
TRBV7-3,CASSIGTSGPQFF
TRBV7-9,CASSRLDKPQETQYF
TRBV4-2,CASSQDFSDTQYF
TRBV10-2,CASSGSGIDTQYF
TRBV7-9,CASSPRTSGKTDTQYF
TRBV7-2,CASSPSYQGSYQPQHF
TRBV10-3,CAIKSGLNTEAFF